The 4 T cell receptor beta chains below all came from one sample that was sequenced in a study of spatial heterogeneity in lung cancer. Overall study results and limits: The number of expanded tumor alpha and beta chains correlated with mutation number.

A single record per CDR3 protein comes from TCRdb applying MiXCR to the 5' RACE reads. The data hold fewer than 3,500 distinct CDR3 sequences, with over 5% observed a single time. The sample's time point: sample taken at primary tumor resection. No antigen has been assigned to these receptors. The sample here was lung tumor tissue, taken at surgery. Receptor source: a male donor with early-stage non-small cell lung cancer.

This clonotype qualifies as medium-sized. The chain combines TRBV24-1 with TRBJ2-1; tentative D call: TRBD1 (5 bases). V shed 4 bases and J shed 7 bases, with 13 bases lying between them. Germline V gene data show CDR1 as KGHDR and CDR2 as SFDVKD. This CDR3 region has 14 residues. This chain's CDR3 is CATSEPGYGNEQFF. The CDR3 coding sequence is TGTGCCACCAGTGAGCCAGGGTATGGGAATGAGCAGTTCTTC.

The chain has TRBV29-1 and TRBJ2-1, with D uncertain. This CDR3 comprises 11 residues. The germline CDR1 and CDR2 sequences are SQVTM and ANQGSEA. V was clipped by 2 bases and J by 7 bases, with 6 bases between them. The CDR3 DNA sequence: TGCAGCGTTGAAAGTCTAAATGAGCAGTTCTTC. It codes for CSVESLNEQFF.

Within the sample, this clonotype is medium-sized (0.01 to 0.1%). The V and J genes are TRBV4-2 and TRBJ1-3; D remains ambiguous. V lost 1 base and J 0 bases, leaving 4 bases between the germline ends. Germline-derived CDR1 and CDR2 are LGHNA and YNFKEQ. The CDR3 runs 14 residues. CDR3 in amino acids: CASSQAVSGNTIYF. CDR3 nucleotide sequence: TGTGCCAGCAGCCAAGCGGTCTCTGGAAACACCATATATTTT.

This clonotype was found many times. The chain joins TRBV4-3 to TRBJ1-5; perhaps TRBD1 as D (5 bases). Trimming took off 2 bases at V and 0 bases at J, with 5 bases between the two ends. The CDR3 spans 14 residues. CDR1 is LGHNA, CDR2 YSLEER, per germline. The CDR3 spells CASSQTGSNQPQHF. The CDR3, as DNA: TGCGCCAGCAGCCAAACAGGTAGCAATCAGCCCCAGCATTTT.